A single sample is the source of the 5 T cell receptor beta chains below, sequenced in a study of blood T cell repertoires in COVID-19. Generated by immunoSEQ multiplex PCR, the TCRdb table keeps only in-frame clones and is missing some. This table holds about 330,000 clones, under 95% found once. The sample taken for sequencing was PBMCs or T cells enriched from blood (not recorded which). Source of these receptors: a woman in her twenties or thirties who had recovered from COVID-19.

CDR3 in DNA: TGTGCCAGCAGGGGGCGGAGCCTCAATCAGCCCCAGCATTTT. The encoded protein is CASRGRSLNQPQHF. The chain carries TRBV28 and TRBJ1-5; the D gene is possibly TRBD1 (5 bases). The V gene's germline CDR1 is MDHEN and CDR2 SYDVKM. Trimming took 6 bases from V and 3 from J, leaving 12 bases between them. The CDR3 is 14 residues long.

This clone was recorded only once. This chain links TRBV28 with TRBJ2-5; perhaps TRBD2 as D (7 bases). CDR1 MDHEN and CDR2 SYDVKM come from the germline V gene. The V end was cut by 4 bases, the J end by 3 bases, with 12 bases between. CDR3 length: 14 amino acids. This CDR3 is CASSSGGRKETQYF. DNA of the CDR3: TGTGCCAGCAGTTCCGGGGGGCGCAAAGAGACCCAGTACTTC. Based on the CDR3 plus reference TRBV28 and TRBJ2-5, the full variable domain is DVKVTQSSRYLVKRTGEKVFLECVQDMDHENMFWYRQDPGLGLRLIYFSYDVKMKEKGDIPEGYSVSREKKERFSLILESASTNQTSMYLCASSSGGRKETQYFGPGTRLLVL.

The chain joins TRBV7-2 to TRBJ1-3, with 7 bases identical to TRBD1. The CDR3 sequence is 14 residues long. Unmatched junction bases numbered 2, after V lost 4 bases and J lost 2 bases. CDR1 is SGHTA, CDR2 FQGNSA, per germline. The CDR3, as DNA: TGTGCCAGCAGCTGGGGACAGACTGGAAACACCATATATTTT. Encoded protein: CASSWGQTGNTIYF.

This chain uses TRBV19 with TRBJ2-1; 7 bases map to TRBD1. The ends lost 5 bases at V and 2 bases at J; junction bases unmatched: 6. In germline, CDR1 is LNHDA, CDR2 SQIVND (reference sequence). The CDR3 runs 15 residues. Here the CDR3 DNA reads TGTGCCAGTAGTTATCGGACAGGTCCCTACAATGAGCAGTTCTTC. Its protein product is CASSYRTGPYNEQFF.

The CDR3 spells CASSEDRVRTGELFF. The CDR3 DNA reads as TGTGCCAGCAGCGAGGACAGGGTCCGAACCGGGGAGCTGTTTTTT. The V and J genes are TRBV9 and TRBJ2-2; the match to TRBD1 covers 8 bases. Trimming at V came to 3 bases and at J to 5 bases, leaving 6 bases not matched to a gene. The germline CDR1 and CDR2 sequences are SGDLS and YYNGEE. There are 15 residues in the CDR3.